This paragraph reports one TCR beta chain. The antigen is undetermined. This CDR3 contains 13 residues. CDR1 is MDHEN, CDR2 SYDVKM, per germline. This entry comes from a study of blood T cells in healthy people across ages. Findings and caveats of the study: Higher diversity, along with more naive CD4+ cells, distinguished long-lived donors from aged donors.

Alongside a J-beta primer mix, a sample-barcoded 5' primer served in a second PCR lasting 7 to 11 cycles. TCRdb ran MiXCR on the 5' RACE reads and lists one entry per CDR3 protein. The table records 1,300,000 or so distinct CDR3 sequences, around 55% of them present only once. Aged roughly 6 to 100, donors were systemically healthy Caucasians from Russia. The total RNA that was extracted per sample amounted to at least 6 micrograms. This TCR came from a man between 18 and 35 years old in good health. Source material: blood. The chain links TRBV28 to TRBJ2-5; possibly TRBD1 for D (5 bases). The J call may be faulty, since TRBJ2-7 better matches the DNA end. The CDR3 nucleotides read TGTGCCAGCAGTTTGCCCAGGGTGGGCGAGCAGTACTTC. Translation: CASSLPRVGEQYF.